This section outlines one T cell receptor (beta chain) sequence together with its context. This sample was included in a study of shared clonotypes between healthy human individuals. The germline gives CDR1 SGHTA, CDR2 FQGNSA. CDR3 length: 16 amino acids. The V gene end was trimmed by 4 bases and the J gene end by 10 bases; junction bases not matched to a gene: 7. Generated by immunoSEQ multiplex PCR, the TCRdb table keeps only in-frame clones and is missing some. Of fewer than 3 million clones in the sample, approximately 90% were seen once. The sample consisted of naive CD4+ T cells from PBMCs. As for subset: CD45RA+ positively selected. The rearrangement joins TRBV7-2 to TRBJ2-1; 16 positions match TRBD2. This TCR came from a man younger than 30 in good health. Some clones in this sample may be carry-over from other donors' samples. CDR3 bases: TGTGCCAGCAGCTCGGGACTAGCGGGAGGGGTCTACGAGCAGTTCTTC. The encoded protein is CASSSGLAGGVYEQFF.